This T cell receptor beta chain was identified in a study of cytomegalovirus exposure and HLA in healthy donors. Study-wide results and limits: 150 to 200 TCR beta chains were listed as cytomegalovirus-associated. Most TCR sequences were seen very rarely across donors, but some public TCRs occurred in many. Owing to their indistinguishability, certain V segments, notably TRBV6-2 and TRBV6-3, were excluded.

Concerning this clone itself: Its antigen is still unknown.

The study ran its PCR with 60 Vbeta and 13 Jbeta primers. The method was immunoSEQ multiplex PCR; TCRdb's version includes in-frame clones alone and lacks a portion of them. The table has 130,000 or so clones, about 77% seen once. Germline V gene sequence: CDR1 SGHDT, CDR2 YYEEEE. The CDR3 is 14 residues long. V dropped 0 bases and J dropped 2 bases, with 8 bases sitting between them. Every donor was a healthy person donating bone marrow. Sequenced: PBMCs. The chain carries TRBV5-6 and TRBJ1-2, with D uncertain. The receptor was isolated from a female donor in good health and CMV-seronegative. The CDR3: CASSLARLNYGYTF. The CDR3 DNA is TGTGCCAGCAGCTTGGCCCGGTTAAACTATGGCTACACCTTC.